The present T cell receptor beta chain was sequenced within a study of OX40 agonist ivuxolimab in advanced cancers. About the study as a whole: Ivuxolimab was a fully human IgG2 agonistic monoclonal antibody targeting the costimulatory receptor OX40 (CD134). Intravenous ivuxolimab was administered to patients every 2 weeks at six dose levels: 0.01, 0.1, 0.3, 1.5, 3 and 10 mg/kg. Among the approximately 54 dose-escalation patients, roughly 20 had hepatocellular carcinoma, 15 or so melanoma, 9 renal cell carcinoma and 9 head and neck cancer. In the dose-escalation cohort, 65% to 90% of patients were male, and the mean age was approximately 55 years, with a range of roughly 20 to 80. Prior anti-PD-1, anti-PD-L1 or anti-CTLA-4 therapy was permitted, and about two fifths of dose-escalation patients had received checkpoint inhibitors. Partial responses occurred in three dose-escalation patients: two with cutaneous melanoma and one with hepatocellular carcinoma. Peripheral TCRbeta sequencing was intended to test whether TCR sequence diversity was altered and clonal T-cell expansion was caused by ivuxolimab. The monotherapy dose-escalation portion (N ≈ 50 patients) of the phase I ivuxolimab trial is reported in the paper.

For sequencing of the TCRbeta CDR3 region, genomic DNA was extracted from the sorted cells. The immunoSEQ Assay was used to sequence the TCRbeta CDR3 regions. TCRdb retrieved this table from immuneACCESS and kept in-frame rearrangements only. Not all clones are present; in checked studies, unresolved V genes account for under half, and no reason is known for the remainder. The sample profile shows some 150,000 clones; around 93% of them were found once. Clones ranked in the top ten supply 1% of the sample. CDR1 KGHSH and CDR2 LQKENI were looked up in the germline V gene. V is pruned by 3 bases and J by 3 bases, leaving 4 bases of the junction without a gene match. Its CDR3 holds 15 amino acids, cysteine through phenylalanine. CDR3 DNA only is kept here, 45 bases in frame from base 1. Comments on this clone: Its antigen is not yet known. There are no base qualities to consult, and no much larger clone falls within one base.

Here is what the overall study found, with its caveats: At doses of 0.1 to 3.0 mg/kg, clonal expansion of both CD4+ and CD8+ blood T cells was observed from baseline to week 6. In the 0.1-3.0 mg/kg groups, partial responders were among the patients with the lowest normalized peripheral clonal expansion, particularly in CD8+ T cells. Low levels of normalized T-cell clonal expansion were also seen in some nonresponding patients. Antigen specificity was not determined for the clonally expanded peripheral T cells. On average, CD8+ T cells showed more expanded clones than CD4+ T cells after ivuxolimab.

Patients with autoimmune disease history or receiving systemic immunosuppression were excluded from the trial. Peripheral blood for TCR sequencing was collected from all dose cohorts at baseline, on cycle 4 day 1, and on cycle 7 day 1. The samples were taken from a phase I, first-in-human, multicenter, open-label dose-escalation trial of ivuxolimab. Adults with locally advanced or metastatic head and neck squamous cell, hepatocellular, melanoma or renal cell carcinoma were enrolled in the trial. Before TCR sequencing, CD4+ T cells and CD8+ T cells from peripheral blood were sorted into separate populations.

The TCR originated in an adult with an advanced solid tumor such as melanoma, head and neck, liver or kidney cancer. The source material was CD4+ or CD8+ T cells sorted from blood, sampled in a trial of the OX40 agonist ivuxolimab. The chain was built from TRBV18 and TRBJ1-2; 10 junctional bases match TRBD1. The nucleotide sequence reads TGTGCCAGCTCACCTCCTGGACAGGGGGACTATGGCTACACCTTC. Translated, this gives CASSPPGQGDYGYTF.